Described below is a single TCR beta chain sequence and its context. The germline V gene has CDR1 SGHRS and CDR2 YFSETQ. This CDR3 has 15 residues. Trimming removed 5 bases at V and 0 bases at J, with 11 bases between. Some clones are missing from TCRdb's copy, which holds only in-frame ones; the method was immunoSEQ multiplex PCR. The sample lists around 990,000 clones; approximately 77% were seen once. This entry comes from a study of shared clonotypes between healthy human individuals. The chain employs TRBV5-1 and TRBJ2-2, with D perhaps given as TRBD1 or TRBD2 (5 bases each). The TCR comes from a man between 18 and 29 years old in good health. Some clones in this sample may be carry-over from other donors' samples. Sequenced sample: memory CD4+ T cells from PBMCs. This sample's subset: CD45RA-negative fraction. In DNA form, the CDR3 reads TGCGCCAGCAGGGGACCCCTATCGAACACCGGGGAGCTGTTTTTT. Translated: CASRGPLSNTGELFF.